This T cell receptor (beta chain) was identified in a study of blood T cell repertoires in COVID-19. Germline trimming cut 5 bases from V and 8 bases from J; bases unmatched to any gene: 15. The CDR3 length is 17 residues. CDR1 is SGHTA, CDR2 FQGNSA, per germline. Sequencing used immunoSEQ multiplex PCR; TCRdb keeps in-frame clones, though not all of them. The table shows about 480,000 clones, with roughly 90% occurring only once. The source is a woman aged 40 to 50 who had recovered from COVID-19. The chain joins TRBV7-2 to TRBJ2-1, with 10 bases that match TRBD2. The sequencing input was PBMCs or T cells enriched from blood (not recorded which). CDR3 loop: CASSRPTSGRGRDEQFF. The DNA for the CDR3 is TGTGCCAGCAGCCGTCCGACAAGCGGGAGGGGTAGGGATGAGCAGTTCTTC.